The present TCR beta chain was sequenced within a study of OX40 agonist ivuxolimab in advanced cancers. Study context: Eligibility rules accepted prior anti-PD-1, anti-PD-L1 or anti-CTLA-4 therapy, and approximately 40% had some. Partial responses were seen in three patients, one with hepatocellular carcinoma and two with cutaneous melanoma.

The table came from immunoSEQ multiplex PCR; TCRdb's copy has only in-frame clones and leaves some out. The sample yields fewer than 90,000 clones, 65% to 90% seen once. With regard to this clone: As yet, its antigen is unknown.

Autoimmune disease history or systemic immunosuppression was exclusionary. Findings and limits, study-wide: Circulating CD4+ and CD8+ T cells showed clonal expansion by week 6 at 0.1 to 3.0 mg/kg.

The TCR comes from an adult with an advanced solid tumor such as melanoma, head and neck, liver or kidney cancer. The sequences come from CD4+ or CD8+ T cells sorted from blood, collected in a trial of the OX40 agonist ivuxolimab.

CDR3 DNA: TGTGCCAGCAGTGCCATAAGGAGGGCCATGAAAGAGGAAAAACTGTTTTTT. Protein product: CASSAIRRAMKEEKLFF. V gene TRBV25-1 combines with J gene TRBJ1-4; D is undetermined. Germline V gene data show CDR1 as MGHDK and CDR2 as SYGVNS. The CDR3 loop spans 17 amino acids. The V and J ends lost 4 bases and 8 bases respectively, with 23 bases between them.